The clone carrying this T cell receptor (beta chain) has more than one count but fewer than ten. Primed by a sample-barcoded 5' primer and a J-beta primer mix, a second PCR proceeded for 7 to 11 cycles. TCRdb reanalysed the 5' RACE reads using MiXCR and keeps one entry per CDR3 protein. The sample has under 1,100,000 distinct CDR3 sequences, roughly 24% seen once; the top ten hold around 0.7%. These data come from a study of blood T cells in healthy people across ages. Individuals who donated were healthy Caucasians from Russia aged roughly 6 to 95. Total RNA extraction produced at least 5.5 micrograms (per sample) for the study. These records were also assigned to another study, of T cells of mothers and their children. That source adds: Sequencing got over 8 million TCR beta CDR3 reads from each mother and roughly 2.7 million from each child. Unrelated pairs and related pairs have their TCR recombination output shaped similarly by thymic selection.

The TCR comes from a girl aged 2 to 9 in good health. The sequencing input was blood.

This CDR3 is CASSLTGVGSGANVLTF. The CDR3, as DNA: TGTGCCAGCAGCTTAACTGGGGTTGGGTCTGGGGCCAACGTCCTGACTTTC. The chain links TRBV7-3 to TRBJ2-6; D gene uncertain. V was cut by 0 bases and J by 1 base, with 10 bases left in between. In germline, CDR1 is SGHTA, CDR2 FQGTGA. The CDR3 runs to 17 residues.